This entry lists 16 T cell receptor beta chains sequenced from one sample in a study of T cells in localized non-small cell lung cancer. Clones were sequenced by immunoSEQ multiplex PCR, and TCRdb holds only the in-frame ones, with some missing. The sample records roughly 15,000 clones, more than 80% being singletons. The sequences come from peripheral blood, collected before any cancer treatment. The receptors derive from a female donor over 55 with stage I squamous cell lung carcinoma.

This clone was detected a few times. This sequence joins TRBV30 and TRBJ1-5; perhaps TRBD1 as D (5 bases). CDR1 is GTSNPN, CDR2 SVGIG, per germline (reference sequence). V was pared by 0 bases and J by 4 bases, with 10 bases between. The CDR3 is 14 amino acids. CDR3 in amino acids: CAWSVRAGNQPQHF. The DNA of the CDR3 is TGTGCCTGGAGTGTAAGGGCAGGGAATCAGCCCCAGCATTTT.

The chain joins TRBV6-5 to TRBJ1-1; no clear D. CDR1 and CDR2 (germline): MNHEY, SVGAGI. The germline V and J ends were trimmed by 6 bases and 1 base, with 9 bases remaining between them. This CDR3 has 13 amino acids. CDR3 bases: TGTGCCAGCAGAACAGCCCAGAACACTGAAGCTTTCTTT. Its protein product is CASRTAQNTEAFF.

This sequence joins TRBV27 and TRBJ2-7; TRBD1 or TRBD2 may be the D gene (5 bases each). Germline V gene data show CDR1 as MNHEY and CDR2 as SMNVEV (reference sequence). The CDR3 runs 16 residues. The ends were cut back, 5 bases at V and 5 bases at J, with 22 bases in the middle. Here the CDR3 DNA reads TGTGCCAGCAGTCTCCGGGACGTGGTGAGGGAAAACGAGCAGTACTTC. Protein sequence: CASSLRDVVRENEQYF.

The V gene is TRBV11-2, the J gene TRBJ2-3; D not resolved. V shed 5 bases and J shed 3 bases, with 18 bases lying between them. The germline gives CDR1 SGHAT, CDR2 FQNNGV. The CDR3 is 16 residues long. The CDR3, as DNA: TGTGCCAGCAGCGCCTCTGCCTCATGGAGTACAGATACGCAGTATTTT. Translating gives CASSASASWSTDTQYF.

This chain uses TRBV29-1 with TRBJ2-3; maybe TRBD2 (6 bases). With 4 bases removed from V and 3 bases from J, the gap between germline ends came to 20 bases. The CDR3 spans 16 residues. From germline, CDR1 is SQVTM and CDR2 ANQGSEA. CDR3: CSVAGWGGMGTDTQYF. In DNA form, the CDR3 reads TGCAGCGTTGCAGGTTGGGGCGGGATGGGGACAGATACGCAGTATTTT.

V gene TRBV2 combines with J gene TRBJ1-1; weak D call: TRBD1 (6 bases). CDR1 and CDR2 from the germline V gene are SNHLY and FYNNEI. V lost 3 bases and J lost 6, with 14 bases in between. There are 14 residues in the CDR3. CDR3 protein: CASSEAGEESEAFF. DNA of the CDR3: TGTGCCAGCAGTGAGGCAGGGGAGGAGTCTGAAGCTTTCTTT.

The V gene is TRBV28, the J gene TRBJ1-2; 7 bases map to TRBD1. This CDR3 comprises 16 residues. Trimming took 4 bases from V and 8 from J; bases not matched to a gene: 16. The germline gives CDR1 MDHEN, CDR2 SYDVKM. The CDR3 nucleotides read TGTGCCAGCAGTTCCGGGACAGTTACCCTAACGGGAGGCTACACCTTC. The encoded protein is CASSSGTVTLTGGYTF.

The chain employs TRBV4-2 and TRBJ2-3; 11 positions agree with TRBD2. Germline V gene data show CDR1 as LGHNA and CDR2 as YNFKEQ. The V gene end was trimmed by 4 bases and the J gene end by 5 bases; junction bases not matched to a gene: 5. CDR3 size: 15 residues. CDR3 loop: CASSPTSGVGDTQYF. The CDR3, as DNA: TGTGCCAGCAGCCCGACTAGCGGGGTAGGAGATACGCAGTATTTT.

The CDR3 loop is CAIRPGENYGYTF. CDR3 bases: TGTGCCATCAGACCAGGGGAAAACTATGGCTACACCTTC. The chain links TRBV10-3 to TRBJ1-2; a weak D match, TRBD1 (6 bases). The CDR3 sequence is 13 residues long. The germline CDR1 and CDR2 sequences are ENHRY and SYGVKD. Deletions cut 6 bases from V and 2 bases from J, with 10 bases between.

The CDR3 region is CASSSQGGRNEQFF. The CDR3 region has the DNA TGTGCCAGCTCGTCGCAGGGGGGTAGGAATGAGCAGTTCTTC. The V gene is TRBV18, the J gene TRBJ2-1, with a tentative D call TRBD1 (7 bases). CDR3 length equals 14 residues. Trimming took 6 bases from V and 7 from J, leaving 16 bases between them. Looked up from germline, CDR1 is KGHSH and CDR2 is LQKENI.

The rearrangement links TRBV20-1 to TRBJ1-1, with unresolved D. CDR3 length: 11 residues. The germline gives CDR1 DFQATT, CDR2 SNEGSKA (reference sequence). The germline V and J ends were trimmed by 7 bases and 1 base, with 7 bases remaining between them. CDR3 sequence: CSGAGNTEAFF. The CDR3 coding sequence is TGCAGTGGGGCGGGGAACACTGAAGCTTTCTTT.

This clone was picked up one time. The chain has TRBV4-2 and TRBJ1-1; 7 bases are shared with TRBD1. The CDR3 is 15 residues long. J lost 1 base, V lost 4 bases, and 6 bases had no gene match. In germline, CDR1 is LGHNA, CDR2 YNFKEQ. The CDR3 protein is CASSLRTGWNTEAFF. The CDR3, as DNA: TGTGCCAGCAGCCTTCGGACAGGTTGGAACACTGAAGCTTTCTTT.

The genes are TRBV5-1 and TRBJ2-6; D may correspond to TRBD1 or TRBD2 (5 bases each). The V end was cut by 0 bases, the J end by 2 bases, with 12 bases between. Germline lookup yields CDR1 SGHRS and CDR2 YFSETQ. The CDR3 is 17 residues long. The CDR3: CASSLVGERTGANVLTF. CDR3 DNA sequence: TGCGCCAGCAGCTTGGTGGGGGAGCGGACTGGGGCCAACGTCCTGACTTTC.

This chain links TRBV7-8 with TRBJ2-7, with TRBD2 as a possible D gene (6 bases). The CDR3 consists of 13 residues. Trimming stripped 5 bases from V and 6 bases from J, with 14 bases between. Germline CDR1 SGHVS, CDR2 FQNEAQ. DNA of the CDR3: TGTGCCAGCAGCCCAACTGGAGGGGTCGAGCAGTACTTC. This encodes CASSPTGGVEQYF.

The chain employs TRBV5-4 and TRBJ2-5, with D possibly TRBD2 on 5 matching bases. Germline V gives CDR1 SGHNT, CDR2 YYREEE (reference sequence). The CDR3 contains 14 residues. V was pared by 2 bases and J by 1 base, with 9 bases between. CDR3 bases: TGTGCCAGCAGCTTCGGAGGCGGCCAAGAGACCCAGTACTTC. This encodes CASSFGGGQETQYF.

The V and J genes are TRBV4-3 and TRBJ2-1; 13 bases agree with TRBD2. Per germline, CDR1 LGHNA and CDR2 YSLEER. The junction had 9 bases not matched to a gene; V was cut back by 4 bases and J by 0 bases. CDR3 length equals 19 residues. The CDR3 is CASSPRLTSGRSSYNEQFF. CDR3 in DNA: TGCGCCAGCAGCCCAAGATTGACTAGCGGGAGGAGCTCCTACAATGAGCAGTTCTTC.